A selection of T cell receptor beta chains follows, all from one sample in a study of beta chain features in type 1 diabetes. Profiled with immunoSEQ multiplex PCR; TCRdb holds only in-frame clones, not every one. Of 120,000 or so clones listed, roughly 17% were seen once; the top ten hold 2.6%. The sample was central memory CD4+ T cells from blood. The receptors here all came from a man between 18 and 35 years old with type 1 diabetes. Each CDR3 is given with its conserved first and last residue. Fields, in order: J gene, clone size, D gene, V gene, CDR3 DNA, CDR3 protein. The D gene is left open where the match is weak. Part of the rows lack a size; the others show once, few, many or a class for expanded clones.

J gene: TRBJ2-7; clone size: few; D gene: TRBD2; V gene: TRBV6-1; CDR3 DNA: TGTGCCATCGGGACTAGCCCCACCTACGAGCAGTACTTC; CDR3 protein: CAIGTSPTYEQYF
J gene: TRBJ2-5; clone size: many; D gene: .; V gene: TRBV2; CDR3 DNA: TGCGCCTTTACTGGGACTGGGGAGACCCAGTACTTC; CDR3 protein: CAFTGTGETQYF
J gene: TRBJ1-2; clone size: many; D gene: .; V gene: TRBV28; CDR3 DNA: TGTGCCAGCAGTTTGTTCGGCGGCAAGCATGGCTACACCTTC; CDR3 protein: CASSLFGGKHGYTF
J gene: TRBJ2-5; clone size: .; D gene: .; V gene: TRBV6-6; CDR3 DNA: TGTGCCAGCAGCACCCACAGGGCAGAGACCCAGTACTTC; CDR3 protein: CASSTHRAETQYF
J gene: TRBJ2-7; clone size: .; D gene: .; V gene: TRBV2; CDR3 DNA: TGTGCCAGCAGTGGGGCAATCCACAGCTCCTACGAGCAGTACTTC; CDR3 protein: CASSGAIHSSYEQYF
J gene: TRBJ2-3; clone size: few; D gene: .; V gene: TRBV6-1; CDR3 DNA: TGTGCCAGCAGTGCGAGTCAAGCCGGAGATACGCAGTATTTT; CDR3 protein: CASSASQAGDTQYF
J gene: TRBJ1-4; clone size: few; D gene: .; V gene: TRBV7-9; CDR3 DNA: TGTGCCAGCGGCGTGATGAGAGGGGCCAATGAAAAACTGTTTTTT; CDR3 protein: CASGVMRGANEKLFF
J gene: TRBJ1-2; clone size: .; D gene: TRBD1; V gene: TRBV29-1; CDR3 DNA: TGCAGCGTTGAAGAACAGGGGTATGGCTACACCTTC; CDR3 protein: CSVEEQGYGYTF
J gene: TRBJ2-7; clone size: few; D gene: TRBD1; V gene: TRBV5-1; CDR3 DNA: TGCGCCAGCAGCTTGAGGACAGGGGACGGATACGAGCAGTACTTC; CDR3 protein: CASSLRTGDGYEQYF
J gene: TRBJ2-5; clone size: many; D gene: .; V gene: TRBV18; CDR3 DNA: TGTGCCAGCTCATCTGACAGCCAAGAGACCCAGTACTTC; CDR3 protein: CASSSDSQETQYF
J gene: TRBJ2-3; clone size: .; D gene: TRBD2; V gene: TRBV7-2; CDR3 DNA: TGTGCCAGCAGCTTACTAGCGGGGTCCACAGATACGCAGTATTTT; CDR3 protein: CASSLLAGSTDTQYF
J gene: TRBJ1-2; clone size: .; D gene: TRBD1; V gene: TRBV7-9; CDR3 DNA: TGTGCCAGCAGCGTCAGGGGGACCAATGATGGCTACACCTTC; CDR3 protein: CASSVRGTNDGYTF
J gene: TRBJ2-1; clone size: .; D gene: TRBD2; V gene: TRBV28; CDR3 DNA: TGTGCCAGCAGTTCCACCCCTAGCGGGGGGCTCAATGAGCAGTTCTTC; CDR3 protein: CASSSTPSGGLNEQFF
J gene: TRBJ2-3; clone size: few; D gene: TRBD1; V gene: TRBV27; CDR3 DNA: TGTGCCAGCAGGGACAGGGGGTCGTCTACAGATACGCAGTATTTT; CDR3 protein: CASRDRGSSTDTQYF
J gene: TRBJ1-5; clone size: .; D gene: .; V gene: TRBV7-9; CDR3 DNA: TGTGCCAGCACCCCACAGTTCAATCAGCCCCAGCATTTT; CDR3 protein: CASTPQFNQPQHF
J gene: TRBJ2-5; clone size: few; D gene: .; V gene: TRBV28; CDR3 DNA: TGTGCCAGCAGTTCCCCCAATCGGGGTTGGGAGACCCAGTACTTC; CDR3 protein: CASSSPNRGWETQYF
J gene: TRBJ1-2; clone size: .; D gene: .; V gene: TRBV4-1; CDR3 DNA: TGCGCCAGCAGCCAAGAACGGACAGTCACTTATGGCTACACCTTC; CDR3 protein: CASSQERTVTYGYTF
J gene: TRBJ2-5; clone size: few; D gene: .; V gene: TRBV30; CDR3 DNA: TGTGCCTGGAGTGAGGCGGGGCTTCAGGAGACCCAGTACTTC; CDR3 protein: CAWSEAGLQETQYF
J gene: TRBJ1-2; clone size: few; D gene: .; V gene: TRBV28; CDR3 DNA: TGTGCCAGCAGTTTCCCGGGGAATGGCTACACCTTC; CDR3 protein: CASSFPGNGYTF
J gene: TRBJ2-3; clone size: .; D gene: .; V gene: TRBV6-5; CDR3 DNA: TGTGCCAGCAGTTCGAATGGTAGTCCAGATACGCAGTATTTT; CDR3 protein: CASSSNGSPDTQYF
J gene: TRBJ1-5; clone size: few; D gene: TRBD1; V gene: TRBV30; CDR3 DNA: TGTGCCTGGAGTTACCGGGACAGCATCAATCAGCCCCAGCATTTT; CDR3 protein: CAWSYRDSINQPQHF
J gene: TRBJ2-3; clone size: few; D gene: .; V gene: TRBV18; CDR3 DNA: TGTGCCAGCTCACCATATCAGGAGCGAGGCACAGATACGCAGTATTTT; CDR3 protein: CASSPYQERGTDTQYF
J gene: TRBJ2-7; clone size: .; D gene: TRBD1; V gene: TRBV7-2; CDR3 DNA: TGTGCCAGCAGCTCGAGGTATCCGGGACAGGGAACCTACGAGCAGTACTTC; CDR3 protein: CASSSRYPGQGTYEQYF
J gene: TRBJ2-5; clone size: few; D gene: .; V gene: TRBV9; CDR3 DNA: TGTGCCAGCAGCGTAGCGGCAGGTAGTCTAGGGACCCAGTACTTC; CDR3 protein: CASSVAAGSLGTQYF
J gene: TRBJ2-2; clone size: .; D gene: .; V gene: TRBV25-1; CDR3 DNA: TGTGCCAGCAGCTTTCGGACGGCCGGGGAGCTGTTTTTT; CDR3 protein: CASSFRTAGELFF
J gene: TRBJ1-6; clone size: few; D gene: .; V gene: TRBV7-2; CDR3 DNA: TGTGCCAGCAGCCTAGAGGGGGGCGATAATTCACCCCTCCACTTT; CDR3 protein: CASSLEGGDNSPLHF
J gene: TRBJ1-4; clone size: few; D gene: .; V gene: TRBV5-4; CDR3 DNA: TGTGCCACCACGGAGGGGTCAACTAATGAAAAACTGTTTTTT; CDR3 protein: CATTEGSTNEKLFF
J gene: TRBJ2-4; clone size: .; D gene: .; V gene: TRBV28; CDR3 DNA: TGTGCCAGCAGTTCTTTCGACGGGGGCCCCACAGTGGAGTACTTC; CDR3 protein: CASSSFDGGPTVEYF
J gene: TRBJ1-5; clone size: few; D gene: TRBD1; V gene: TRBV29-1; CDR3 DNA: TGCAGCGTTCGGACAGGGAACCAGCCCCAGCATTTT; CDR3 protein: CSVRTGNQPQHF
J gene: TRBJ2-7; clone size: few; D gene: .; V gene: TRBV5-4; CDR3 DNA: TGTGCCAGCAGCTCCCTAGGAGGGGCGGCCTACGAGCAGTACTTC; CDR3 protein: CASSSLGGAAYEQYF
J gene: TRBJ2-6; clone size: .; D gene: .; V gene: TRBV10-3; CDR3 DNA: TGTGCCACACCGACAGACTCTGGGGCCAACGTCCTGACTTTC; CDR3 protein: CATPTDSGANVLTF
J gene: TRBJ2-4; clone size: .; D gene: TRBD1; V gene: TRBV18; CDR3 DNA: TGTGCCAGCTCTACCGGGACAGGGGTGAACATTCAGTACTTC; CDR3 protein: CASSTGTGVNIQYF
J gene: TRBJ2-1; clone size: .; D gene: .; V gene: TRBV28; CDR3 DNA: TGTGCCAGCCTAAGCGGCCACTCCTACAATGAGCAGTTCTTC; CDR3 protein: CASLSGHSYNEQFF
J gene: TRBJ2-3; clone size: few; D gene: TRBD2; V gene: TRBV5-1; CDR3 DNA: TGCGCCAGCAGCTCCGGGACTAGCGGGGGGGCGATTACGGATACGCAGTATTTT; CDR3 protein: CASSSGTSGGAITDTQYF
J gene: TRBJ2-4; clone size: few; D gene: .; V gene: TRBV30; CDR3 DNA: TGTGCCTGGAGTGTACTTGGAAACATTCAGTACTTC; CDR3 protein: CAWSVLGNIQYF
J gene: TRBJ2-2; clone size: many; D gene: .; V gene: TRBV30; CDR3 DNA: TGTGCCTGGAGTGTACATGGCGCCTCGGGCACCGGGGAGCTGTTTTTT; CDR3 protein: CAWSVHGASGTGELFF
J gene: TRBJ2-4; clone size: few; D gene: .; V gene: TRBV10-3; CDR3 DNA: TGTGCCATCAGTGAGACAGGGCACATTCAGTACTTC; CDR3 protein: CAISETGHIQYF
J gene: TRBJ2-1; clone size: .; D gene: .; V gene: TRBV11-1; CDR3 DNA: TGTGCCAGCAGCTTCAATCAGGCCTACGATGAGCAGTTCTTC; CDR3 protein: CASSFNQAYDEQFF
J gene: TRBJ2-5; clone size: .; D gene: .; V gene: TRBV7-7; CDR3 DNA: TGTGCTAGCAGCCCTGGACTACACCAAGAGACCCAGTACTTC; CDR3 protein: CASSPGLHQETQYF
J gene: TRBJ2-4; clone size: few; D gene: .; V gene: TRBV6-9; CDR3 DNA: TGTGCCAGCCAAGAGGCCGGTGCATCTAAGGCCAAAAACATTCAGTACTTC; CDR3 protein: CASQEAGASKAKNIQYF
J gene: TRBJ1-6; clone size: few; D gene: .; V gene: TRBV28; CDR3 DNA: TGTGCCAGCAGTCCCTGGGAGGTTAAAAGACCCCTCCACTTT; CDR3 protein: CASSPWEVKRPLHF
J gene: TRBJ1-1; clone size: .; D gene: .; V gene: TRBV29-1; CDR3 DNA: TGCAGCGTGAGACTAGCGACCGTATCATGGAACACTGAAGCTTTCTTT; CDR3 protein: CSVRLATVSWNTEAFF
J gene: TRBJ2-3; clone size: .; D gene: .; V gene: TRBV5-1; CDR3 DNA: TGCGCCAGCAGCTTGGCCGACAGCACAGATACGCAGTATTTT; CDR3 protein: CASSLADSTDTQYF
J gene: TRBJ2-7; clone size: many; D gene: .; V gene: TRBV7-2; CDR3 DNA: TGTGCCAGCAGCCCTGGATACCTCAGCTCCTACGAGCAGTACTTC; CDR3 protein: CASSPGYLSSYEQYF
J gene: TRBJ2-2; clone size: many; D gene: .; V gene: TRBV9; CDR3 DNA: TGTGCCAGCAGCGTAGATTTAACCGGGGAGCTGTTTTTT; CDR3 protein: CASSVDLTGELFF
J gene: TRBJ2-3; clone size: few; D gene: .; V gene: TRBV7-2; CDR3 DNA: TGTGCCAGCAGCTTTCACAGTCCCGGCACAGATACGCAGTATTTT; CDR3 protein: CASSFHSPGTDTQYF
J gene: TRBJ2-7; clone size: few; D gene: TRBD1; V gene: TRBV5-4; CDR3 DNA: TGTGCCAGCAGCCGCGGACAGGGGTCATCATACGAGCAGTACTTC; CDR3 protein: CASSRGQGSSYEQYF
J gene: TRBJ2-5; clone size: .; D gene: .; V gene: TRBV18; CDR3 DNA: TGTGCCAGCTCATTCCCGGAAGAGACCCAGTACTTC; CDR3 protein: CASSFPEETQYF
J gene: TRBJ1-2; clone size: .; D gene: .; V gene: TRBV2; CDR3 DNA: TGTGCCAGCACGCCGGGACCGAACTATGGCTACACCTTC; CDR3 protein: CASTPGPNYGYTF
J gene: TRBJ1-6; clone size: .; D gene: .; V gene: TRBV30; CDR3 DNA: TGTGCCTGGAGTACTACAGGGCGAAATTCACCCCTCCACTTT; CDR3 protein: CAWSTTGRNSPLHF
J gene: TRBJ2-5; clone size: few; D gene: .; V gene: TRBV7-9; CDR3 DNA: TGTGCCAGCAGCTTAGGTCCCGAGACCCAGTACTTC; CDR3 protein: CASSLGPETQYF
J gene: TRBJ2-1; clone size: many; D gene: TRBD2; V gene: TRBV19; CDR3 DNA: TGTGCCGGGGAGAGGGGAGGGGAGAATGAGCAGTTCTTC; CDR3 protein: CAGERGGENEQFF
J gene: TRBJ1-2; clone size: .; D gene: .; V gene: TRBV6-1; CDR3 DNA: TGTGCCAGCAGTGAAGATCCTGACTATGGCTACACCTTC; CDR3 protein: CASSEDPDYGYTF
J gene: TRBJ2-5; clone size: .; D gene: TRBD1; V gene: TRBV5-4; CDR3 DNA: TGTGCCAGCAGCGAGGGACAGCTACAAGAGACCCAGTACTTC; CDR3 protein: CASSEGQLQETQYF
J gene: TRBJ2-5; clone size: few; D gene: .; V gene: TRBV20-1; CDR3 DNA: TGCAGTGCTAGAGAGAGGGAGACCCAGTACTTC; CDR3 protein: CSARERETQYF